This TCR beta chain was captured by sequencing in a study of T cells in Graves' hyperthyroidism and ophthalmopathy (dated by TCRdb to about 2019). Context from the whole study: Peripheral blood was collected at initial diagnosis, before any treatment. For training and testing, the approximately 92 patients in the discovery cohort were randomly divided in a 7:3 ratio. In six Graves' hyperthyroidism patients, the study also compared T-cell repertoires from thyroid tissue with T-cell repertoires from blood. After blood sampling, hyperthyroidism patients were treated with methimazole at a starting dose of 30 mg daily, and ophthalmopathy patients were treated with high-dose intravenous methylprednisolone. The paper reports TCR Vbeta CDR3 sequencing of 135 peripheral blood samples: 43 ophthalmopathy, about 75 hyperthyroidism and some 17 progressor patients. An independent validation cohort of under 20 hyperthyroidism patients and about 16 patients who later progressed to ophthalmopathy tested prospective prediction of ophthalmopathy. To identify TCR V-J signatures that set the groups apart, the researchers used a discovery cohort of more than 95 patients, made up of 40 to 45 with Graves' ophthalmopathy and some 56 with stable Graves' hyperthyroidism.

In regard to this clonotype: No antigen is known for it. Germline is not matched at one junction end, which may reflect a read error.

Study-wide findings and limitations: Sample size was not statistically predetermined, and investigators were not blinded to group allocation. Blood samples also contained most of the expanded thyroid clonotypes (frequency above 0.001), which suggests that blood repertoires may reflect thyroid immune responses. In validation, the model predicted progression to ophthalmopathy a median of about 6.5 months before onset, with about 64% sensitivity and 72.22% specificity. A model built on a 13 V-J signature distinguished ophthalmopathy from stable hyperthyroidism, reaching roughly 88% sensitivity and 81.08% specificity in cross-validation and 80%/75% in testing.

The TCR beta CDR3 regions were amplified from the RNA transcripts. A first-round RT-PCR of the TCR CDR3 used the HTBI primer set with the Qiagen OneStep RT-PCR kit. A second multiplex PCR round built the libraries, followed by size selection and purification. Paired-end sequencing of the libraries was performed with 100 bp reads on an Illumina HiSeq2000. The study's processing was this. Raw data were processed with SOAPnuke, discarding reads with adapters, uncalled bases, mean Phred below 15, or no exact constant-primer or identifier match. High-quality paired reads were merged with COPE v1.2.5, and unique nucleotide sequences were defined as clonotypes. MiTCR v1.1 was used to align the clonotypes against IMGT TRBV, TRBD and TRBJ reference segments. The analysis included only V-J combinations with a frequency above 0.0001, which together covered about 99% of the repertoires. The TCS score was defined as F50 (clonal expansion) divided by E x V (chaos), with BLOSUM62-based TCRdist calculated between CDR3 peptides within each V-J. Welch's t-statistics and random forest reduced roughly 500 V-J features to roughly 13, which were used in a naive Bayes classifier (R e1071). Thyroid-blood repertoire similarity was quantified with the Morisita-Horn index. The raw public data were reprocessed by TCRdb itself: fastp quality trimming at Q25, MiXCR clonotype calling, in-frame beta chains only. Each CDR3 protein gets just one entry, which takes the most common genes and DNA from the rows behind it. The V and J calls reflect TCRdb's pipeline rather than the authors' work. Present in this sample are approximately 34,000 distinct CDR3 sequences, 40% to 65% of which were seen just once. The biggest ten clones account for about 25% of the sample.

The CDR3 covers 15 residues, taking in both the cysteine and the phenylalanine. Here the CDR3 DNA is all that survives: 45 bases in frame from base 1. The germline V gene sets CDR1 to SGHTA and CDR2 to FQGTGA. Ophthalmopathy patients had moderately to severely active disease, with a Clinical Activity Score of 3 or more, a NOSPECS grade of 4 or more, and a disease duration of less than 3 months. The study excluded patients with uncontrolled infections, other autoimmune diseases, pregnancy or lactation. Diagnoses were based on clinical symptoms, serum thyroxine and TRAb, thyroid ultrasound and orbital computed tomography. Ficoll-Paque density gradient centrifugation was used to isolate PBMCs from around 10 ml of fresh peripheral blood. Total RNA was extracted using Trizol reagent, and RNA quality was assessed on an Agilent 2100 Bioanalyzer.

Sequenced input: blood. The TCR sequence derives from a woman aged 40-49 years with Graves' ophthalmopathy. The chain couples TRBV7-3 to TRBJ2-3, with TRBD2 tentatively as D gene (6 bases match). This receptor carries the CDR3 CVSSLIPGGGDTQYF. The DNA reads as follows: TGTGTCAGCAGCTTAATCCCCGGGGGTGGGGATACGCAGTATTTT.